The 27 T cell receptor beta chains below were found in one sample sequenced in a study of T cells in women clearing cervical HPV infection. Assay: immunoSEQ multiplex PCR; the TCRdb copy retains only in-frame clones and omits some. This repertoire includes about 9,200 clones. The sample taken for sequencing was blood buffy coat. Receptors were obtained from a woman between 18 and 69 years old with a cervical HPV16 infection that either progressed to CIN3+ or cleared (not recorded which).

Comment on this clone: Read sequence stops 3 residues before the CDR3 end, and the germline J gene provides the missing end. This chain joins TRBV6-1 and TRBJ1-2; TRBD1 is a possible D gene (6 bases). The CDR3 has 16 residues. Looked up from germline, CDR1 is MNHNS and CDR2 is SASEGT. The chain's CDR3 is CASSELEQGFRNDYTF. CDR3 bases read: TGTGCCAGCAGTGAATTAGAACAGGGTTTTAGGAATGAC.

Regarding this clone: The CDR3 end is not reached by the read, which stops 3 residues before it; the germline J gene fills it in. The V and J genes are TRBV12-3 or TRBV12-4 and TRBJ2-3; 8 nucleotides line up with TRBD2. This CDR3 contains 15 residues. V gave up 5 bases and J gave up 0 bases; unmatched junction bases: 4. The sequenced CDR3 bases are TGTGCCAGCAGTCGACTAGCGCCCAGCACAGATACG. Amino acid sequence: CASSRLAPSTDT. The full-length CDR3 reads as CASSRLAPSTDTQYF.

Notes on this clone: The read halts 3 residues ahead of the CDR3 end, with the missing end drawn from the germline J gene. The chain uses TRBV20-1 and TRBJ1-5; D might be TRBD1 (6 bases). The CDR3 consists of 14 residues. The V gene lost 3 bases and the J gene lost 3 bases, with 12 bases spanning the gap. Germline V lookup: CDR1 DFQATT, CDR2 SNEGSKA (reference sequence). CDR3 sequence: CSARRRGDNQPQHF. The covered CDR3 bases are TGCAGTGCTAGGCGCAGGGGAGACAATCAGCCC.

As to this clone: The read gets to within 3 residues of the CDR3 end, and the germline J gene fills in the rest. V is TRBV5-1 and J is TRBJ1-2, with D possibly matching TRBD1 (6 bases). Germline lookup yields CDR1 SGHRS and CDR2 YFSETQ. The CDR3 is 14 amino acids. The V end was cut by 4 bases, the J end by 4 bases, with 14 bases between. CDR3 in amino acids: CASSPGGQSYGYTF. Partial CDR3 DNA: TGCGCCAGCAGCCCCGGGGGGCAGAGCTATGGC.

For this clone: Sequencing ends 3 residues short of the CDR3 end; the germline J gene provides the rest. This chain connects TRBV5-1 to TRBJ2-1, with 9 bases aligning to TRBD2. The CDR3 sequence is 16 residues long. From germline, CDR1 is SGHRS and CDR2 YFSETQ. The junction had 5 bases not matched to a gene; V was cut back by 0 bases and J by 4 bases. This CDR3 reads CASSLEVAGAYNEQFF. Incomplete CDR3 DNA: TGCGCCAGCAGCTTGGAAGTAGCGGGGGCGTACAATGAG.

Notes on this clone: One end of the junction is discordant with germline, which a read error may explain. The read halts 3 residues ahead of the CDR3 end, with the missing end drawn from the germline J gene. The chain uses TRBV4-2 and TRBJ2-7; 10 positions match TRBD1. Germline V lookup: CDR1 LGHNA, CDR2 YNFKEQ. The CDR3 covers 16 residues. CDR3 DNA (partial): TGCGCCAGCAGCCAAGTCTTTGGGACAGGGGTTTACGAG. Its translation is CASSQVFGTGVYE. The whole CDR3 region reads CASSQVFGTGVYEQYF.

Points on this clone: From the germline J gene comes the end of the CDR3, since the read stops 3 residues before it. The V and J genes are TRBV7-2 and TRBJ1-2; 7 bases align to TRBD1. Germline loops: CDR1 SGHTA, CDR2 FQGNSA. The CDR3 runs 15 residues. CDR3 DNA, as far as it was read: TGTGCCAGCAGCTCCCAGGGACAGAAGACAGATACC. Translating it yields CASSSQGQKTDT. The complete CDR3 sequence is CASSSQGQKTDTYTF.

In the case of this clone: The CDR3 end lies 3 residues beyond the end of the read and is filled in from the germline J gene. The genes are TRBV7-8 and TRBJ1-5; D is possibly TRBD1 (6 bases). V was shortened by 1 base and J by 6 bases, with 13 bases between the two germline ends. This CDR3 is built from 15 residues. Germline values: CDR1 SGHVS, CDR2 FQNEAQ. The CDR3 bases that were read are TGTGCCAGCAGCTTAGATGCAGGGGTAGGTCAGCCC. It translates to CASSLDAGVGQP. Given in full, the CDR3 is CASSLDAGVGQPQHF.

As concerns this clone: The sequence runs out 3 residues before the end of the CDR3; the remainder is reconstructed from the germline J gene. The V and J genes are TRBV20-1 and TRBJ2-1, with TRBD2 matching over 9 bases. Germline CDR1 DFQATT, CDR2 SNEGSKA (reference sequence). There are 14 residues in the CDR3. Trimming at V came to 4 bases and at J to 4 bases, leaving 5 bases not matched to a gene. The CDR3 DNA, read in part, is TGCAGTGCTAAACGACTAGCGGATTACAATGAG. Encoded protein: CSAKRLADYNE. The complete CDR3 reads CSAKRLADYNEQFF.

The DNA read from the CDR3 is TGTGCCAGTAGTATCAGGGGATCAAATCAGCCG. Residues: CASSIRGSNQP. The whole CDR3 sequence reads CASSIRGSNQPQYF. This sequence joins TRBV19 and TRBJ2-3; D is perhaps TRBD1 (6 bases). The CDR3 extends 3 residues past the end of the read, so its final part is completed from the germline J gene. There are 14 residues in the CDR3. Per germline, CDR1 LNHDA and CDR2 SQIVND (reference sequence).

A word on this clone: Read data end 3 residues before the CDR3 end; the end is taken from the germline J gene. The chain joins TRBV12-3 or TRBV12-4 to TRBJ2-1; D gene uncertain. This CDR3 has 13 amino acids. Trimming stripped 3 bases from V and 1 base from J, with 4 bases between. The CDR3 here is CASSLSSYNEQFF. The CDR3 DNA, read in part, is TGTGCCAGCAGTTTGTCTTCCTACAATGAG.

Worth noting for this clone: The read is 3 residues too short to cover the CDR3 end, so that end is filled in from the germline J gene. The chain uses TRBV7-9 and TRBJ1-4; D not resolved. Between the trimmed V and J ends, which lost 8 bases and 3 bases, there was a span of 16 bases. Germline V lookup: CDR1 SEHNR, CDR2 FQNEAQ (reference sequence). The CDR3 totals 15 residues. CDR3 bases read: TGTGCCAGCGCTTTCGCGGGGTTTGCTAATGAAAAA. This sequence encodes CASAFAGFANEK. The complete CDR3 protein is CASAFAGFANEKLFF.

CDR3 residues: CASSLRDKEETQYF. The sequenced part of the CDR3 DNA is TGTGCCAGCAGCCTAAGGGACAAGGAGGAGACC. The chain employs TRBV11-3 and TRBJ2-5, with TRBD1 as a possible D gene (6 bases). Read coverage stops 3 residues before the CDR3 terminus; the germline J gene supplies the remainder. V lost 5 bases and J 5 bases, leaving 15 bases between the germline ends. This CDR3 has 14 amino acids. In germline, CDR1 is SGHNT, CDR2 YENEEA.

About this clone: Sequencing ends 3 residues short of the CDR3 end; the germline J gene provides the rest. The chain employs TRBV18 and TRBJ1-1; 10 bases are a match to TRBD1. This CDR3 has 14 residues. Germline CDR1 reads KGHSH; CDR2 reads LQKENI. CDR3 DNA (partial): TGTGCCAGCTCACCCCGACAGGGGGCGGACGAG. Amino acid sequence: CASSPRQGADE. The entire CDR3 is CASSPRQGADEAFF.

In regard to this clone: The read gets to within 3 residues of the CDR3 end, and the germline J gene fills in the rest. The rearrangement joins TRBV5-1 to TRBJ2-7, with 9 bases aligning to TRBD1. The CDR3 runs to 16 residues. Germline values: CDR1 SGHRS, CDR2 YFSETQ. J gave up 6 bases and V 0 bases, and 10 bases lay outside the gene matches. The CDR3 sequence: CASSLGPGQGTREQYF. The covered CDR3 bases are TGCGCCAGCAGCTTGGGGCCCGGACAGGGGACCCGCGAG.

This clone is identified as medium-sized from frequency. The read terminates 3 residues ahead of where the CDR3 ends, so the germline J gene completes it. The chain is built from TRBV5-5 and TRBJ2-3; 12 nucleotides match TRBD2. Unmatched junction bases numbered 9, after V lost 6 bases and J lost 7 bases. The CDR3 has 15 residues. Germline V CDR1 and CDR2: SGHKS, YYEKEE (reference sequence). The sequenced CDR3 bases are TGTGCCAGCACCGTTACTAGCGGGGGGTTGAATACG. Protein sequence: CASTVTSGGLNT. Given in full, the CDR3 is CASTVTSGGLNTQYF.

As to this clone: The DNA ends 3 residues before the CDR3 does, and the rest of the CDR3 is filled in from the germline J gene. V gene TRBV18 combines with J gene TRBJ1-1; D uncertain. The CDR3 totals 12 residues. Germline-derived CDR1 and CDR2 are KGHSH and LQKENI. Here the CDR3 reads CASSPTSSEAFF. The DNA read from the CDR3 is TGTGCCAGCTCACCGACTAGCTCCGAA.

To note about this clone: Read coverage stops 3 residues before the CDR3 terminus; the germline J gene supplies the remainder. The rearrangement links TRBV5-1 to TRBJ2-7; D call uncertain. This CDR3 comprises 13 residues. Germline assignment: CDR1 SGHRS and CDR2 YFSETQ. Trimming shortened V by 4 bases and J by 0 bases, and 8 bases separated the two germline ends. The DNA read from the CDR3 is TGCGCCAGCAGCCACAAGAGCTCCTACGAG. This encodes CASSHKSSYE. The whole CDR3 reads CASSHKSSYEQYF.

On this clone: Read coverage stops 3 residues before the CDR3 terminus; the germline J gene supplies the remainder. V and J are TRBV7-9 and TRBJ1-1, with D possibly being TRBD1 (6 bases). V lost 2 bases and J lost 5, with 9 bases in between. CDR1 is SEHNR and CDR2 is FQNEAQ in the germline V gene (reference sequence). This CDR3 has 13 residues. The covered CDR3 bases are TGTGCCAGCAGCTTAATTCAGGGGACTGAA. It yields the protein CASSLIQGTE. The complete CDR3 sequence is CASSLIQGTEAFF.

Comment on this clone: The read is 3 residues too short to cover the CDR3 end, so that end is filled in from the germline J gene. The gene calls are TRBV13 and TRBJ2-5, with 10 positions matching TRBD2. This CDR3 contains 16 residues. The germline CDR1 and CDR2 sequences are PRHDT and FYEKMQ (reference sequence). Here the CDR3 reads CASSTSGALSTDTQYF. CDR3 bases read: TGTGCCAGCAGTACTAGCGGGGCCCTTAGCACAGATACC. The full variable domain, rest sourced from reference TRBV13 and TRBJ2-5, is AAGVIQSPRHLIKEKRETATLKCYPIPRHDTVYWYQQGPGQDPQFLISFYEKMQSDKGSIPDRFSAQQFSDYHSELNMSSLELGDSALYFCASSTSGALSTDTQYFGPGTRLLVL.

On this clone itself: Its ends do not fully match the called genes, so a read error is possible. Read data end 3 residues before the CDR3 end; the end is taken from the germline J gene. The V and J genes are TRBV29-1 and TRBJ2-3; 7 bases map to TRBD2. Germline V gene sequence: CDR1 SQVTM, CDR2 ANQGSEA. This CDR3 has 13 residues. CDR3 amino acids: CSVELGGSETQYF. The sequenced CDR3 bases are TGCAGCGTTGAACTCGGGGGGTCAGAGACG.

Partial CDR3 DNA: TGTGCCAGCAGTCGAGGGGTGGATCAGCCG. Residues: CASSRGVDQP. The entire CDR3 protein reads CASSRGVDQPQYF. The chain combines TRBV2 with TRBJ2-3; possibly TRBD1 or TRBD2 for D (5 bases each). Sequencing ends 3 residues short of the CDR3 end; the germline J gene provides the rest. The CDR3 runs 13 residues. Germline CDR1 reads SNHLY; CDR2 reads FYNNEI.

Worth noting for this clone: The read terminates 3 residues before the CDR3 end, so the remaining end is supplied by the germline J gene. The J gene is TRBJ1-2, the V gene TRBV3-1 (or the pseudogene TRBV3-2), with D possibly matching TRBD1 (6 bases). CDR1 is LGHDT, CDR2 YNNKEL, per germline (reference sequence). The V and J ends lost 3 bases and 6 bases respectively, with 11 bases between them. The CDR3 spans 13 residues. CDR3 protein: CASSHVGGDGYTF. Incomplete CDR3 DNA: TGTGCCAGCAGCCATGTAGGGGGAGATGGC.

About this clone: The read halts 3 residues ahead of the CDR3 end, with the missing end drawn from the germline J gene. The genes are TRBV2 and TRBJ1-3, with a weak D call TRBD1 (6 bases). The CDR3 spans 16 residues. Germline lookup yields CDR1 SNHLY and CDR2 FYNNEI. V was pared by 2 bases and J by 4 bases, with 15 bases between. The sequenced part of the CDR3 DNA is TGTGCCAGCAGTGAACGGACAGAAGGGACGGGAAACACC. Protein product: CASSERTEGTGNT. The whole CDR3 region reads CASSERTEGTGNTIYF. Full variable domain (missing parts from reference TRBV2 and TRBJ1-3): EPEVTQTPSHQVTQMGQEVILRCVPISNHLYFYWYRQILGQKVEFLVSFYNNEISEKSEIFDDQFSVERPDGSNFTLKIRSTKLEDSAMYFCASSERTEGTGNTIYFGEGSWLTVV.

Frequency places this clone as medium-sized. Read coverage stops 3 residues before the CDR3 terminus; the germline J gene supplies the remainder. This rearrangement joins TRBV7-3 to TRBJ2-4; perhaps TRBD2 as D (6 bases). CDR1 is SGHTA, CDR2 FQGTGA, per germline. The CDR3 runs to 16 residues. Trimming cost V 2 bases and J 0 bases, with 11 bases left between them. The DNA read from the CDR3 is TGTGCCAGCAGCTTAGGACCGGGGGAAGCCAAAAACATT. Its translation: CASSLGPGEAKNI. The CDR3, in full, reads CASSLGPGEAKNIQYF.

CDR3 loop: CAISGRGGAGNTIYF. The part of the CDR3 DNA that was read is TGTGCCATCAGTGGTAGAGGGGGCGCTGGAAACACC. This chain connects TRBV10-3 to TRBJ1-3; 7 bases are a match to TRBD1. Read coverage stops 3 residues before the CDR3 terminus; the germline J gene supplies the remainder. The CDR3 sequence is 15 residues long. CDR1 and CDR2 from the germline V gene are ENHRY and SYGVKD. With 4 bases clipped from V and 2 bases from J, the junction kept 5 bases outside the gene matches.

Regarding this clone: The read finishes 3 residues shy of the CDR3 end, and the germline J gene is used to complete it. The chain joins TRBV5-6 to TRBJ1-1, with D unclear. The length of the CDR3 is 12 residues. V was trimmed by 0 bases and J by 5 bases, leaving 5 bases between them. CDR1 is SGHDT, CDR2 YYEEEE, per germline. The CDR3 is CASSLVGTEAFF. CDR3 DNA (partial): TGTGCCAGCAGCTTGGTCGGGACTGAA.